This T cell receptor (beta chain) was sequenced during a study of T cell responses to AZD1222 COVID-19 vaccine (dated by TCRdb to the early 2020s). With regard to the full study: A total of about 230 trial participants underwent TCR sequencing, of whom approximately 210 received two doses of AZD1222 and some 26 received two doses of the MenACWY control vaccine. Trial participants were enrolled by age into subgroups of 18-55, 56-69 and 70-plus years, and approximately 150, 30 and 60 TCR-sequenced participants, respectively, were included in these subgroups. Overall results and qualifications from the work: The 56-69-year group was small, and its depth increase did not reach significance, likely because of low power. Spike-specific TCR breadth and depth rose significantly after two AZD1222 doses compared with day 0 and with MenACWY recipients. Conclusions about previously exposed vaccinees were limited because only six AZD1222 recipients were SARS-CoV-2 seropositive at baseline. Reportedly, almost half of the unique spike-specific TCRs recognized epitopes lying outside the regions that are mutated in the B.1.351 and B.1.1.7 variants. Participants were mostly white British and included more females than males, and it was suggested by the authors that clonal diversity may have been underestimated. No day 14 peak-response samples were available, so repertoires were characterized only after the peak T cell response. Vaccine-associated CD4 TCRs spanned the whole spike protein, with dominant responses in regions 160-218 and 743-854.

About this clone itself: The antigen it binds to is not known. Base qualities are not at hand, and no much larger clone is one base apart.

The CDR3 regions of human TCRbeta chains were subjected to immunosequencing. The study's own analysis went as follows. Repertoire TCRs were checked for matches against a reference library of SARS-CoV-2-specific TCRs that had been generated using the MIRA antigen-specificity platform. Breadth meant the fraction of unique TCRs that were SARS-CoV-2-associated, whereas depth meant the fraction of total T cells that were SARS-CoV-2-associated. Using the MIRA data, every spike-specific TCR was mapped to the spike region that the TCR reacted to and assigned to either a CD4 or a CD8 class. Log10-transformed breadth and depth values were compared by one-way ANOVA with Sidak's multiple comparisons tests. Here the immuneACCESS table is served through TCRdb, limited to in-frame sequences with V and J called. Missing clones are a known gap in these copies; in checked studies unresolved V genes cover under half, and the rest lacks a known reason. V and J calls and clone size follow that table, whereas D and trimming were derived from the DNA. The sample profile shows some 130,000 clones; roughly 88% of them were found once. Around 20% of the sample goes to the ten largest clones.

In light of the paper, this sample's time point label describes: baseline before first vaccination. In light of the paper, this sample's treatment or condition label describes: meningococcal conjugate vaccine given as trial control. Vaccinee samples came from UK trials COV001 and COV002, including a single-blind randomized controlled phase 2/3 trial of AZD1222 (ChAdOx1 nCoV-19) in healthy adults. For TCRbeta chain sequencing, PBMC samples were collected from trial participants at day 0 and at day 28 after the second dose. The specimen comprised peripheral blood, sampled on day 0 of MenACWY control vaccination. The sequence derives from an adult in good health.

The DNA sequence is TGCGCCAGCAGTCGGACAGATACGCAGTATTTT. Its translation is CASSRTDTQYF. This sequence uses TRBV10-1 and TRBJ2-3; no D gene call is confident. Counted from cysteine to phenylalanine, this CDR3 has 11 amino acids. Just CDR3 DNA is preserved here, 33 bases in frame from base 1. V drops 5 bases and J drops 3 bases, leaving 3 bases in between. Taken from the germline V gene (reference sequence), the CDR1 and CDR2 loops are WNHNN and SYGVQD.